This T cell receptor beta chain was identified in a study of cytomegalovirus exposure and HLA in healthy donors. As for the study in general: Later, an analysis reported that the roughly 120 validation repertoires had used the same platform as the approximately 600 first-cohort repertoires. Overall study findings and caveats: According to the study, roughly 160 TCR beta chains were cytomegalovirus-associated. Most TCR sequences proved rare, with some public TCRs found in many donors. Subsequent analysis showed first-cohort TCR clusters tending to co-occur in 120 validation repertoires.

On this clone itself: Its specificity is not known.

Measured with immunoSEQ multiplex PCR; TCRdb has only the in-frame clones, and not every one. This sample has more than 110,000 clones, with approximately 87% found just once. From germline, CDR1 is SQVTM and CDR2 ANQGSEA. CDR3 size: 13 residues. Trimming removed 7 bases from V and 5 bases from J, with 18 bases in between. The V call is TRBV29-1, the J call TRBJ2-7; D is ambiguous. Sequences were obtained from PBMCs. The receptor was isolated from a man between 18 and 29 years old in good health and CMV-seronegative. CDR3 in amino acids: CSAGPKAANEQYF. The CDR3 region has the DNA TGCAGCGCCGGCCCCAAAGCAGCGAACGAGCAGTACTTC.